Each of the 22 T cell receptor beta chains below was sequenced from the same sample in a study of blood T cell repertoires in COVID-19. The protocol was immunoSEQ multiplex PCR, while the TCRdb copy is restricted to in-frame clones and leaves out a portion. Of roughly 210,000 clones listed, about 88% were seen once; the top ten hold approximately 1.7%. The sequenced material came from peripheral blood. These receptors came from a man in his sixties or seventies with acute or convalescent COVID-19.

This clone was seen only once. This chain joins TRBV6-5 and TRBJ1-1, with TRBD1 identical over 8 bases. The germline V gene encodes CDR1 MNHEY and CDR2 SVGAGI. CDR3 size: 14 residues. The junction had 8 bases not matched to a gene; V was cut back by 7 bases and J by 4 bases. CDR3 coding DNA: TGTGCCAGCACCCTGACAGGGGTGGGCACTGAAGCTTTCTTT. Amino acids: CASTLTGVGTEAFF.

The chain couples TRBV19 to TRBJ1-1; possible D gene TRBD1, 6 bases. With 6 bases removed from V and 1 base from J, the gap between germline ends came to 9 bases. The germline CDR1 and CDR2 sequences are LNHDA and SQIVND (reference sequence). The CDR3 totals 13 residues. CDR3 nucleotides: TGTGCCAGTAGGGAACAGGGGAACACTGAAGCTTTCTTT. It specifies CASREQGNTEAFF.

This clone was picked up one time. V is TRBV15 and J is TRBJ1-5; 8 bases fit TRBD1. The germline V gene has CDR1 LNHNV and CDR2 YYDKDF (reference sequence). Losses at the gene ends were 1 base for V and 4 bases for J; bases not matched to a gene: 12. CDR3 length equals 18 residues. Here the CDR3 reads CATSRAGAGTGENQPQHF. CDR3 nucleotide sequence: TGTGCCACCAGCAGAGCGGGGGCCGGGACAGGCGAGAATCAGCCCCAGCATTTT.

The chain joins TRBV3-1 (or the pseudogene TRBV3-2) to TRBJ1-4, with TRBD1 matching over 9 bases. The V segment lost 5 bases and the J segment 6 bases; nucleotides outside the gene matches: 19. The CDR3 has 19 residues. CDR1 is LGHDT and CDR2 is YNNKEL in the germline V gene (reference sequence). The DNA for the CDR3 is TGTGCCAGCAGCGCCAGAGTAGGGACAGGGAACCGAATCCATGAAAAACTGTTTTTT. This sequence encodes CASSARVGTGNRIHEKLFF.

This rearrangement joins TRBV15 to TRBJ2-7; TRBD2 matches at 12 bases. The V segment lost 0 bases and the J segment 0 bases; nucleotides outside the gene matches: 6. Germline V gene data show CDR1 as LNHNV and CDR2 as YYDKDF (reference sequence). The CDR3 has 18 amino acids. CDR3 amino acids: CATSRDSRTSGASYEQYF. CDR3 sequence (DNA): TGTGCCACCAGCAGAGACAGTCGGACTAGCGGGGCCTCCTACGAGCAGTACTTC.

V usage is TRBV4-2 and J usage is TRBJ2-2; 12 positions agree with TRBD2. CDR1 LGHNA and CDR2 YNFKEQ come from the germline V gene. CDR3 length: 17 residues. V shed 0 bases and J 7 bases; nucleotides not matched to a gene: 6. The CDR3 DNA reads TGTGCCAGCAGCCAAGATCTAGCGGGAGGGCCAGGCGGGGAGCTGTTTTTT. It translates to CASSQDLAGGPGGELFF.

J is TRBJ1-6 and V is TRBV28; TRBD1 agrees at 9 bases. This CDR3 region has 14 residues. Germline V gene sequence: CDR1 MDHEN, CDR2 SYDVKM. V was clipped by 6 bases and J by 9 bases; unmatched bases: 6. The CDR3 reads CASSPGQGSSPLHF. DNA of the CDR3: TGTGCCAGCAGCCCGGGACAGGGTAGTTCACCCCTCCACTTT.

This chain connects TRBV11-2 to TRBJ2-3, with 8 bases fitting TRBD1. Trimming removed 3 bases from V and 3 bases from J; junction bases left unmatched: 11. CDR3 length: 17 residues. Germline lookup yields CDR1 SGHAT and CDR2 FQNNGV. CDR3 region: CASSLDGQGAGTDTQYF. The CDR3 region has the DNA TGTGCCAGCAGCTTGGATGGTCAGGGGGCTGGGACAGATACGCAGTATTTT.

The chain uses TRBV15 and TRBJ1-6; D remains ambiguous. CDR1 and CDR2 from the germline V gene are LNHNV and YYDKDF (reference sequence). V lost 0 bases and J 7 bases, leaving 7 bases between the germline ends. This CDR3 comprises 14 residues. This CDR3 reads CATSRDPINSPLHF. For the CDR3, the DNA is TGTGCCACCAGCAGAGATCCCATCAATTCACCCCTCCACTTT.

The CDR3 reads CATQGRNTGELFF. The DNA for the CDR3 is TGTGCCACCCAGGGTCGGAACACCGGGGAGCTGTTTTTT. The V gene is TRBV9, the J gene TRBJ2-2; a weak D match, TRBD1 (5 bases). CDR1 is SGDLS, CDR2 YYNGEE, per germline. The CDR3 has 13 amino acids. Trimming removed 9 bases at V and 1 base at J, with 10 bases between. Looking up the rest from reference TRBV9 and TRBJ2-2 gives the full variable domain: DSGVTQTPKHLITATGQRVTLRCSPRSGDLSVYWYQQSLDQGLQFLIQYYNGEERAKGNILERFSAQQFPDLHSELNLSSLELGDSALYFCATQGRNTGELFFGEGSRLTVL.

The chain joins TRBV5-6 to TRBJ1-2; no definite D call. The length of the CDR3 is 16 residues. The germline CDR1 and CDR2 sequences are SGHDT and YYEEEE. Trimming took off 2 bases at V and 3 bases at J, with 17 bases between the two ends. For the CDR3, the DNA is TGTGCCAGCAGCTTAACGGACGGAAAGAGGGACTATGGCTACACCTTC. Its translation is CASSLTDGKRDYGYTF.

This clone came up a few times. The chain is built from TRBV5-4 and TRBJ2-1; 11 positions match TRBD2. The CDR3 totals 14 residues. Germline CDR1 is SGHNT and CDR2 is YYREEE (reference sequence). Germline trimming cut 4 bases from V and 7 bases from J; bases unmatched to any gene: 4. The DNA of the CDR3 is TGTGCCAGCAGCCCGACTAGCGGGATAAATGAGCAGTTCTTC. Translating gives CASSPTSGINEQFF.

This rearrangement joins TRBV6-7 to TRBJ1-4; 9 bases match TRBD1. TRBV6-7 is noted as an ORF with a role that remains uncertain. The CDR3 consists of 15 residues. The V segment lost 2 bases and the J segment 4 bases; nucleotides outside the gene matches: 2. CDR3 amino acids: CASSYGTGHNEKLFF. The DNA for the CDR3 is TGTGCCAGCAGTTACGGGACAGGGCATAATGAAAAACTGTTTTTT.

The chain is built from TRBV15 and TRBJ1-4; D is perhaps TRBD1 (5 bases). Germline loops: CDR1 LNHNV, CDR2 YYDKDF (reference sequence). CDR3 length equals 15 residues. Trimming pared 0 bases from V and 8 bases from J, leaving 13 bases between. CDR3: CATSRDGANGEKLFF. As DNA, the CDR3 is TGTGCCACCAGCAGAGATGGGGCCAATGGGGAAAAACTGTTTTTT. Drawing the rest from reference TRBV15 and TRBJ1-4, the complete variable domain is DAMVIQNPRYQVTQFGKPVTLSCSQTLNHNVMYWYQQKSSQAPKLLFHYYDKDFNNEADTPDNFQSRRPNTSFCFLDIRSPGLGDTAMYLCATSRDGANGEKLFFGSGTQLSVL.

V and J are TRBV27 and TRBJ1-1, with TRBD1 matching 8 bases. The CDR3 has 14 residues. Germline trimming cut 5 bases from V and 1 base from J; bases unmatched to any gene: 3. The germline V gene encodes CDR1 MNHEY and CDR2 SMNVEV (reference sequence). Here the CDR3 reads CASSPTGGNTEAFF. The CDR3 DNA sequence: TGTGCCAGCAGTCCCACAGGGGGGAACACTGAAGCTTTCTTT.

The J gene is TRBJ2-7, the V gene TRBV30; perhaps TRBD1 as D (6 bases). Trimming removed 3 bases at V and 7 bases at J, with 10 bases between. This CDR3 is built from 11 residues. Germline V gene data show CDR1 as GTSNPN and CDR2 as SVGIG (reference sequence). The CDR3 region has the DNA TGTGCCTGGAGATGGGGGCTGGAGCAGTACTTC. Its protein product is CAWRWGLEQYF. The variable domain in full, with the rest retrieved from reference TRBV30 and TRBJ2-7, is SQTIHQWPATLVQPVGSPLSLECTVEGTSNPNLYWYRQAAGRGLQLLFYSVGIGQISSEVPQNLSASRPQDRQFILSSKKLLLSDSGFYLCAWRWGLEQYFGPGTRLTVT.

Turning to this clone: Other DNA sequences of this sample code for an identical CDR3. The gene calls are TRBV30 and TRBJ1-1; weak D call: TRBD1 (6 bases). The CDR3 has 14 residues. Germline values: CDR1 GTSNPN, CDR2 SVGIG (reference sequence). The V end was cut by 3 bases, the J end by 5 bases, with 16 bases between. The CDR3 spells CAWRRGGRDTEAFF. The CDR3 DNA is TGTGCCTGGAGGAGGGGGGGGCGGGATACTGAAGCTTTCTTT.

V usage is TRBV7-2 and J usage is TRBJ2-5, with TRBD1 matching 9 bases. There are 14 residues in the CDR3. The germline gives CDR1 SGHTA, CDR2 FQGNSA. Trimming took 2 bases from V and 11 from J; bases not matched to a gene: 9. Written as DNA, the CDR3 is TGTGCCAGCAGCTTAACCCGGGGACAGGGCAGACAGTACTTC. This translates into CASSLTRGQGRQYF.

The rearrangement links TRBV3-1 (or the pseudogene TRBV3-2) to TRBJ2-4; TRBD1 might be the D (6 bases). V was cut by 2 bases and J by 6 bases, with 8 bases left in between. The CDR3 sequence is 13 residues long. From germline, CDR1 is LGHDT and CDR2 YNNKEL (reference sequence). The CDR3 loop reads CASSQQGTNIQYF. As DNA, the CDR3 is TGTGCCAGCAGCCAACAGGGGACAAACATTCAGTACTTC.

The V call is TRBV14, the J call TRBJ2-1; no definite D call. V shed 4 bases and J shed 5 bases, with 12 bases lying between them. The CDR3 runs 14 residues. Germline V gives CDR1 SGHDN, CDR2 FVKESK. The CDR3 loop reads CASSLKQLDNEQFF. Written as DNA, the CDR3 is TGTGCCAGCAGCCTGAAACAGTTGGACAATGAGCAGTTCTTC. The full variable domain, rest sourced from reference TRBV14 and TRBJ2-1, is EAGVTQFPSHSVIEKGQTVTLRCDPISGHDNLYWYRRVMGKEIKFLLHFVKESKQDESGMPNNRFLAERTGGTYSTLKVQPAELEDSGVYFCASSLKQLDNEQFFGPGTRLTVL.

The chain recombines TRBV5-5 with TRBJ1-1; weak D call: TRBD1 (6 bases). CDR1 and CDR2 from the germline V gene are SGHKS and YYEKEE (reference sequence). V was cut by 2 bases and J by 11 bases, with 16 bases left in between. This CDR3 region has 13 residues. CDR3 nucleotide sequence: TGTGCCAGCAGCTTCCAAACAGGGCGGTCGGCTTTCTTT. This codes for CASSFQTGRSAFF.

The J gene is TRBJ1-5, the V gene TRBV2; D remains ambiguous. The CDR3 has 15 residues. Per germline, CDR1 SNHLY and CDR2 FYNNEI. V shed 3 bases and J shed 1 base, with 10 bases lying between them. CDR3 bases: TGTGCCAGCAGTGAGGGAGGGAAGAGCAATCAGCCCCAGCATTTT. Protein product: CASSEGGKSNQPQHF.